The rows below give T cell receptor beta chains drawn from one sample of a study of spatial heterogeneity in lung cancer. One entry per CDR3 protein results from TCRdb running MiXCR on the 5' RACE reads. The sample holds 20,000 to 25,000 distinct CDR3 sequences, under 6% seen once. The source was PBMCs, collected at surgery. Every receptor here comes from a male donor with early-stage non-small cell lung cancer. Each CDR3 is given with its conserved first and last residue. Clone size is stated in some rows and not others, as once, few, many or a class when expanded.

clone size: few
V gene: TRBV6-1
J gene: TRBJ1-2
CDR3 protein: CASSEGYQRNYGYTF

clone size: -
V gene: TRBV5-1
J gene: TRBJ2-7
CDR3 protein: CASNGGTSRSYEQYF

clone size: few
V gene: TRBV7-9
J gene: TRBJ1-1
CDR3 protein: CASSQGASVTEAFF

clone size: many
V gene: TRBV7-2
J gene: TRBJ1-3
CDR3 protein: CASTERGGPGNTIYF

clone size: many
V gene: TRBV5-1
J gene: TRBJ2-7
CDR3 protein: CASSVNSYEQYF

clone size: many
V gene: TRBV28
J gene: TRBJ2-7
CDR3 protein: CASSSTGADSYEQYF

clone size: many
V gene: TRBV5-1
J gene: TRBJ2-1
CDR3 protein: CASSLEGGSYNEQFF

clone size: few
V gene: TRBV7-2
J gene: TRBJ1-1
CDR3 protein: CASSLEGDGYLMNTEAFF

clone size: many
V gene: TRBV12-5
J gene: TRBJ2-7
CDR3 protein: CASGLVSAGQYF

clone size: few
V gene: TRBV5-1
J gene: TRBJ2-7
CDR3 protein: CASSSTTGAYYEQYF

clone size: medium-sized
V gene: TRBV7-9
J gene: TRBJ2-1
CDR3 protein: CASSRTLENEQFF

clone size: many
V gene: TRBV28
J gene: TRBJ2-1
CDR3 protein: CASSLDRVHEQFF

clone size: many
V gene: TRBV6-5
J gene: TRBJ2-1
CDR3 protein: CASSYRREGLDEQFF

clone size: -
V gene: TRBV6-5
J gene: TRBJ2-1
CDR3 protein: CASSPGLLAGYNEQFF

clone size: many
V gene: TRBV21-1
J gene: TRBJ2-5
CDR3 protein: CASSKKEAQYF

clone size: -
V gene: TRBV9
J gene: TRBJ2-1
CDR3 protein: CASSVSAGGRNEQFF

clone size: many
V gene: TRBV10-3
J gene: TRBJ2-1
CDR3 protein: CAISEYSGSGNEQFF

clone size: -
V gene: TRBV12-3/TRBV12-4
J gene: TRBJ2-5
CDR3 protein: CASRVTGLETQYF

clone size: many
V gene: TRBV12-3/TRBV12-4
J gene: TRBJ2-1
CDR3 protein: CASSSPGLAGISSYNEQFF

clone size: many
V gene: TRBV5-1
J gene: TRBJ2-7
CDR3 protein: CASSSQNYEQYF

clone size: many
V gene: TRBV27
J gene: TRBJ2-7
CDR3 protein: CASSPGGPYSLGSYEQYF

clone size: few
V gene: TRBV6-2/TRBV6-3
J gene: TRBJ2-3
CDR3 protein: CASSPLKGEGTDTQYF

clone size: few
V gene: TRBV3-1
J gene: TRBJ1-4
CDR3 protein: CASSQYVGVNEKLFF

clone size: few
V gene: TRBV12-3/TRBV12-4
J gene: TRBJ2-6
CDR3 protein: CASSLNSGANVLTF

clone size: few
V gene: TRBV27
J gene: TRBJ2-4
CDR3 protein: CASSKTHQGFQYF

clone size: medium-sized
V gene: TRBV5-1
J gene: TRBJ2-4
CDR3 protein: CASSFLGSGLDIQYF

clone size: many
V gene: TRBV6-2/TRBV6-3
J gene: TRBJ1-5
CDR3 protein: CASSPRQASNQPQHF

clone size: many
V gene: TRBV2
J gene: TRBJ2-3
CDR3 protein: CAATQVDRVTDTQYF